The source of this T cell receptor beta chain is a study of blood T cell repertoires in COVID-19 (dated by TCRdb to 2018 to 2021). Regarding the research as a whole: Collaborator samples came from the United States, Italy and Spain and covered acute and convalescent phases of COVID-19. The prospective study material was composed of cDNA or gDNA derived from T cells, B-cell-depleted T cells, or PBMCs. Subjects who had been exposed to COVID-19, were actively infected with it, or had recovered from it provided the deeply sampled blood TCRbeta repertoires that made up the dataset. The repertoires were made available in a free public database intended to serve as a resource for research on the immune response to SARS-CoV-2. The samples were drawn from the first 160 participants of the ongoing ImmuneRACE study and from some 1,300 subjects provided by 6 global collaborators. The sample metadata nearly always contained a de-identified subject ID, COVID-19 status, age in years and sex. Where available, HLA class I and class II types were obtained from metadata supplied by the sample provider rather than from assay-based typing. Overall study outcomes, separate from this receptor: The amount of clinical and demographic metadata varied by source and participant and was provided uncurated.

According to the germline V gene (reference sequence), CDR1 reads SEHNR and CDR2 reads FQNEAQ. Germline trimming: 1 base from V, 5 bases from J; junction bases outside gene matches: 8. Inclusive of the bounding cysteine and phenylalanine, the CDR3 is 16 residues long. Kept here is only the CDR3 DNA, which spans 48 bases and is read in frame from base 1. This clone has only a few counts. Its antigen has not been determined. The input lacks base qualities; no much larger clone sits a single base away. TCRbeta CDR3 regions were amplified from genomic DNA using the immunoSEQ Assay, a bias-controlled multiplex PCR. Per the authors' processing: Within the assay, amplification of reference gene primers was used to estimate how many nucleated cells each sample contained. Sequence reads were collapsed and filtered to measure the absolute abundance of every unique TCRbeta CDR3 rearrangement. For each sample, productive Simpson clonality was calculated by taking the square root of Simpson's diversity index across productive rearrangements. In its TCRdb copy, this immuneACCESS table keeps in-frame sequences only and misses some clones. Where compared with another copy, unresolved V genes explain less than half of these, and the others have no known cause. V, J and clone size derive from that table, while D and trimming were established from the DNA sequence. The sample table lists about 140,000 clones, under 85% of them with a count of one. The ten largest clonotypes hold 1.6% of the sample.

Participants in the prospective study were enrolled through a virtual design, were aged about 18 to 90 years, and lived in roughly 24 United States geographic areas. Cohort assignment in the prospective study relied on participant-reported clinical history from a screening survey and a study questionnaire. Exposed participants had been in contact, within 2 weeks of entering the study, with a person who had a PCR-confirmed or clinician-diagnosed case of COVID-19. In the prospective study, mobile phlebotomists collected whole blood, serum and a nasopharyngeal or oropharyngeal swab from each participant. Over an approximately two-month period, participants in the prospective study had the option of providing additional blood draws and questionnaires. Before DNA extraction, prospective study blood samples were shipped either frozen or at room temperature.

Sequenced sample: PBMCs or T cells enriched from blood (not recorded which). The TCR comes from a woman aged 18 to 35 who had been exposed to COVID-19. The chain was built from TRBV7-9 and TRBJ2-5; TRBD1 fits 9 bases in the junction. The CDR3 loop reads CASSLGLHRGLETQYF. The sequenced DNA: TGTGCCAGCAGCTTAGGTTTACACAGGGGGCTCGAGACCCAGTACTTC.